These T cell receptor beta chains were read from a single sample in a study of blood T cell repertoires in COVID-19. Measured with immunoSEQ multiplex PCR; TCRdb has only the in-frame clones, and not every one. The data hold about 280,000 clones, with 86% observed a single time. Material for sequencing was peripheral blood. The source is a man aged 40-50 years with active or convalescent COVID-19. The CDR3 runs from the conserved cysteine through the conserved F or W. A D gene is named only where the DNA matches it firmly. The size field is filled for only some rows; it gives once, few, many or a size class.

NA | NA | TRBJ2-2 | TRBV11-2 | CASSFNTPNTGELFF | TGTGCCAGCAGCTTTAACACCCCGAACACCGGGGAGCTGTTTTTT
NA | TRBD1 | TRBJ1-4 | TRBV18 | CASSRDRDRSEKLFF | TGTGCCAGCTCGCGCGACCGGGACAGAAGCGAAAAACTGTTTTTT
NA | TRBD2 | TRBJ2-1 | TRBV30 | CAWSVSQRELNEQFF | TGTGCCTGGAGTGTGTCCCAGCGGGAGCTCAATGAGCAGTTCTTC
few | NA | TRBJ1-6 | TRBV7-3 | CASSLNMGGDNSPLHF | TGTGCCAGCAGCTTAAATATGGGAGGGGACAATTCACCCCTCCACTTT
NA | NA | TRBJ1-3 | TRBV9 | CASSVQTGGNTIYF | TGTGCCAGCAGCGTCCAGACAGGCGGAAACACCATATATTTT
NA | TRBD1 | TRBJ1-5 | TRBV19 | CACGTGGANGNQPQHF | TGTGCCTGTGGGACAGGGGGCGCTAATGGCAATCAGCCCCAGCATTTT
NA | NA | TRBJ2-2 | TRBV30 | CAWSRGGGNTGELFF | TGTGCCTGGAGTAGAGGTGGTGGGAACACCGGGGAGCTGTTTTTT
NA | NA | TRBJ1-5 | TRBV6-1 | CASSEMGAFSNQPQHF | TGTGCCAGCAGTGAAATGGGGGCGTTTAGCAATCAGCCCCAGCATTTT
NA | NA | TRBJ2-1 | TRBV18 | CASSLSWGPDEQFF | TGTGCCAGCTCACTGAGTTGGGGGCCGGATGAGCAGTTCTTC
NA | NA | TRBJ2-7 | TRBV29-1 | CSVLKLTGTQYEQYF | TGCAGCGTTCTAAAACTTACCGGGACACAATACGAGCAGTACTTC
NA | NA | TRBJ1-3 | TRBV7-9 | CASSPSRQPSSGNTIYF | TGTGCCAGCAGCCCATCCAGACAGCCGAGCTCTGGAAACACCATATATTTT
NA | TRBD1 | TRBJ2-1 | TRBV28 | CASSFGDRVGYEQFF | TGTGCCAGCAGTTTTGGGGACAGGGTAGGGTATGAGCAGTTCTTC
NA | TRBD2 | TRBJ2-3 | TRBV9 | CASSVLAGSTDTQYF | TGTGCCAGCAGCGTACTAGCGGGGTCCACAGATACGCAGTATTTT
once | TRBD2 | TRBJ2-7 | TRBV23-1 | CADQAGGCGEQYF | TGCGCCGATCAAGCGGGGGGCTGTGGCGAGCAGTACTTC
once | TRBD1 | TRBJ1-1 | TRBV2 | CASHQGEAEAFF | TGTGCCAGCCACCAGGGGGAGGCTGAAGCTTTCTTT
NA | NA | TRBJ1-2 | TRBV20-1 | CSASPQGLGIRGYTF | TGCAGTGCCAGTCCCCAGGGGTTGGGGATTCGGGGCTACACCTTC
few | NA | TRBJ1-2 | TRBV5-4 | CASSLTHPDSAYGYTF | TGTGCCAGCAGCTTGACCCATCCGGACAGTGCTTATGGCTACACCTTC
NA | NA | TRBJ2-7 | TRBV10-2 | CASSESQGIHEQYF | TGCGCCAGCAGTGAGTCCCAGGGGATTCACGAGCAGTACTTC
NA | NA | TRBJ2-7 | TRBV5-5 | CASSFDPRDEQYF | TGTGCCAGCAGCTTCGACCCCCGGGACGAGCAGTACTTC
NA | NA | TRBJ1-2 | TRBV9 | CASSAESGQGRIYGYTF | TGTGCCAGCAGCGCGGAGAGTGGGCAGGGCAGAATCTATGGCTACACCTTC
once | NA | TRBJ1-3 | TRBV2 | CASSTQASGNTIYF | TGTGCCAGCAGCACACAGGCCTCTGGAAACACCATATATTTT
NA | NA | TRBJ2-1 | TRBV4-2 | CASSQPSGENEQFF | TGTGCCAGCAGCCAACCATCGGGGGAAAATGAGCAGTTCTTC
NA | TRBD1 | TRBJ2-4 | TRBV2 | CASSDVGQGSIAKNIQYF | TGTGCCAGCAGCGATGTAGGACAGGGGTCCATAGCCAAAAACATTCAGTACTTC
NA | TRBD1 | TRBJ2-7 | TRBV5-1 | CASRAGTGGYEQYF | TGCGCCAGCAGGGCCGGGACAGGGGGTTACGAGCAGTACTTC
NA | NA | TRBJ2-7 | TRBV3-1/TRBV3-2 | CASSRKVGGSYEQYF | TGTGCCAGCAGCCGAAAGGTGGGGGGCTCCTACGAGCAGTACTTC
NA | NA | TRBJ2-4 | TRBV11-2 | CASSSGVRTKNIQYF | TGTGCCAGCAGCTCCGGGGTCCGGACGAAAAACATTCAGTACTTC
once | NA | TRBJ1-1 | TRBV27 | CASSLSGAGLNTEAFF | TGTGCCAGCAGTTTATCAGGGGCAGGTCTGAACACTGAAGCTTTCTTT
few | TRBD1 | TRBJ1-2 | TRBV28 | CASSSSWDSYGYTF | TGTGCCAGCAGTTCATCGTGGGACAGCTATGGCTACACCTTC
once | TRBD1 | TRBJ2-7 | TRBV7-9 | CASSSDRSSYEQYF | TGTGCCAGCAGCTCGGACAGGAGCTCCTACGAGCAGTACTTC
NA | NA | TRBJ2-3 | TRBV10-3 | CAISEARLDTQYF | TGTGCCATCAGTGAGGCGAGACTAGATACGCAGTATTTT
once | NA | TRBJ1-4 | TRBV15 | CATSNRGVNEKLFF | TGTGCCACCAGCAATCGGGGAGTTAATGAAAAACTGTTTTTT